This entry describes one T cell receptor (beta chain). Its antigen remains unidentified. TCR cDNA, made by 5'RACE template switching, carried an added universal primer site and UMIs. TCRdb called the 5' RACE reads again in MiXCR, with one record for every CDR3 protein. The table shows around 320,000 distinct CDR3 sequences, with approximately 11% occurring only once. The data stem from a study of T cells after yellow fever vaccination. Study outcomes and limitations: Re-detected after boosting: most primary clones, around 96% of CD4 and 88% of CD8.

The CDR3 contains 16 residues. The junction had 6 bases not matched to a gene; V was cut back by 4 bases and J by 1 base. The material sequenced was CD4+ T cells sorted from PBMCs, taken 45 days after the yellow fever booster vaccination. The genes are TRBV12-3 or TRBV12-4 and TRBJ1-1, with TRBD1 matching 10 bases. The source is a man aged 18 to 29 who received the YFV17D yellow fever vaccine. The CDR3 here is CASSWDRGSPNTEAFF. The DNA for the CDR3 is TGTGCCAGCAGTTGGGACAGGGGATCCCCGAACACTGAAGCTTTCTTT.